The entry below gives a single T cell receptor (beta chain) sequence along with its context. The record originates from a study of human T cells and chemical hapten exposure. About the research overall: Patients got weekly scalp diphenylcyclopropenone doses over the approximately 25-week study. Readings were taken at 6 days from patch tests that had applied 0.01% DPC to the upper back.

Time point defined: patch test 2, 6 weeks after DPC sensitization. This sample's treatment: therapeutic diphenylcyclopropenone sensitization with weekly scalp DPC. In TCRdb, the RACE reads were re-called with MiXCR into one record per CDR3 protein. The sample lists approximately 120,000 distinct CDR3 sequences, less than 10% occurring once. There are 16 residues in the CDR3. V lost 2 bases and J 7 bases, leaving 15 bases between the germline ends. The sample here was whole blood, taken in connection with sensitization to the hapten diphenylcyclopropenone (DPC). The chain uses TRBV12-3 or TRBV12-4 and TRBJ1-6; no clear D. The sequence was collected from a woman in her thirties or forties with alopecia areata. Some clones in this sample may be carry-over from other donors' samples. CDR3 in amino acids: CASSLRSGGRNSPLHF. The CDR3 DNA reads TGTGCCAGCAGTTTAAGATCCGGCGGTAGGAATTCACCCCTCCACTTT.